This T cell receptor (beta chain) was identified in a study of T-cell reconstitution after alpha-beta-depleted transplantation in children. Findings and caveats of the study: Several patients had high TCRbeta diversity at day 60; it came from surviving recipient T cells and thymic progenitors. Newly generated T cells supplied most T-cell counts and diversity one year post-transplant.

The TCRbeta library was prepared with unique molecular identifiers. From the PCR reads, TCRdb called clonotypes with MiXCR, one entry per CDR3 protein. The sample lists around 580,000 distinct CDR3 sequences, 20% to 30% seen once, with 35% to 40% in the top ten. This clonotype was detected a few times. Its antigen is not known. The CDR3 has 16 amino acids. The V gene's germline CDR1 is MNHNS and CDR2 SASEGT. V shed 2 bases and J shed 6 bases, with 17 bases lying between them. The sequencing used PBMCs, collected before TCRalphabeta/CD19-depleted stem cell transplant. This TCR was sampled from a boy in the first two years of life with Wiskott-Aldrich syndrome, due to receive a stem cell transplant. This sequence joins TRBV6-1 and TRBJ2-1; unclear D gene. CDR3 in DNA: TGTGCCAGCAGTGAAACAACCGACGGGTCTCTCAATGAGCAGTTCTTC. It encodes CASSETTDGSLNEQFF.